This passage covers 6 T cell receptor beta chains from one sample sequenced in a study of shared clonotypes between healthy human individuals. Repertoires were generated with immunoSEQ multiplex PCR, while TCRdb's copy carries only in-frame clones and drops some. This sample has 850,000 to 1,200,000 clones, with roughly 80% found just once. Sequenced material: memory CD4+ T cells sorted from blood. Sample subset: CD45RA-negative fraction. Receptors were obtained from a young man in good health.

V gene TRBV30 combines with J gene TRBJ1-1; D is unresolved. There are 12 residues in the CDR3. The germline V gene has CDR1 GTSNPN and CDR2 SVGIG (reference sequence). V dropped 1 base and J dropped 8 bases, with 11 bases sitting between them. Written as DNA, the CDR3 is TGTGCCTGGAGTGGCGGGCCCCGGGAAGCTTTCTTT. Translation gives CAWSGGPREAFF.

This chain joins TRBV6-1 and TRBJ2-5; TRBD2 is a possible D gene (8 bases). Trimming left V 5 bases short and J 5 bases short, with 15 bases between. This CDR3 has 14 amino acids. Germline CDR1 reads MNHNS; CDR2 reads SASEGT. The CDR3: CASSPSGGGETQYF. For the CDR3, the DNA is TGTGCCAGCAGTCCCTCGGGAGGGGGCGAGACCCAGTACTTC.

Of note for this clone: Distinct nucleotide sequences in the sample also encode this CDR3. The chain recombines TRBV5-1 with TRBJ1-4, with TRBD1 matching 7 bases. J gave up 3 bases and V 0 bases, and 2 bases lay outside the gene matches. The CDR3 totals 15 residues. Germline CDR1 SGHRS, CDR2 YFSETQ. CDR3 protein: CASSLEGASNEKLFF. The DNA for the CDR3 is TGCGCCAGCAGCTTGGAGGGGGCGTCTAATGAAAAACTGTTTTTT.

The chain carries TRBV2 and TRBJ2-3; a weak D match, TRBD2 (5 bases). Germline V gene lookup returns CDR1 SNHLY and CDR2 FYNNEI. The CDR3 is 15 amino acids. Trimming shortened V by 2 bases and J by 2 bases, and 11 bases separated the two germline ends. The CDR3 bases are TGTGCCAGCAGTGAAAATAGCGTCCTCACAGATACGCAGTATTTT. Its translation is CASSENSVLTDTQYF.

In nucleotides, the CDR3 is TGTGCCAGCTCACGACAGGGGGAGGATGCTTTCTTT. Protein: CASSRQGEDAFF. The V gene is TRBV18, the J gene TRBJ1-1; 9 bases line up with TRBD1. CDR3 length equals 12 residues. V was pared by 4 bases and J by 11 bases, with 5 bases of the junction left unmatched. Germline CDR1 reads KGHSH; CDR2 reads LQKENI.

The gene calls are TRBV6-1 and TRBJ1-2; D may be TRBD1 (6 bases). CDR1 is MNHNS, CDR2 SASEGT, per germline. This CDR3 is 11 amino acids long. Trimming took off 8 bases at V and 7 bases at J, with 11 bases between the two ends. The CDR3 DNA follows: TGTGCCAGCCGGGACATCCGTGGCTACACCTTC. Protein sequence: CASRDIRGYTF.